This T cell receptor (beta chain) stems from a study of graft-versus-host responses after intestinal transplantation. At the level of the study: Every recipient underwent anti-thymocyte globulin induction, then tacrolimus and steroids for approximately 3 years.

Whole-study results and caveats: Early post-transplant falls in HvG clones accompanied the peak levels of circulating GvH clones.

Germline CDR1 SGHRS, CDR2 YFSETQ. The CDR3 totals 15 residues. With V trimmed by 0 bases and J by 4 bases, 6 bases remained unmatched. TCRdb's table, derived via immunoSEQ multiplex PCR, lists solely in-frame clones and lacks some. The table has about 80,000 clones, about 89% seen once. A remark on this clone: Its antigen is undetermined.

The rearrangement joins TRBV5-1 to TRBJ2-7; 8 nucleotides align to TRBD2. This TCR came from a human donor who received an intestinal transplant. Material: unstimulated CD4+ T cells sorted from spleen or lymph node cells, obtained before intestinal transplant. CDR3 in amino acids: CASSLASGSGYEQYF. The CDR3 DNA reads as TGCGCCAGCAGCTTGGCGAGCGGGAGCGGATACGAGCAGTACTTC.